This is a list of T cell receptor beta chains from one sample in a study of T cells in localized non-small cell lung cancer. TCRdb keeps only in-frame clones here, not all; method: immunoSEQ multiplex PCR. Of about 83,000 clones listed, 80% are singletons. Sequencing used peripheral blood, obtained before any cancer treatment. These TCRs come from a female donor of 60 years or more with stage I lung adenocarcinoma. CDR3s include the opening cysteine and the closing phenylalanine or tryptophan. A D gene is named only where the DNA matches it firmly. The size entry is marked missing in some rows and otherwise reads once, few, many or a size class.

clone_size j_call v_call d_call cdr3_nt cdr3_aa
- TRBJ1-2 TRBV30 - TGTGCCTGGAGCCCCAGTCGCTATGGCTACACCTTC CAWSPSRYGYTF
few TRBJ2-2 TRBV7-2 - TGTGCCAGCAGCTTAGCGTTGGGGGCCGGGGAGCTGTTTTTT CASSLALGAGELFF
once TRBJ1-2 TRBV6-5 - TGTGCCAGCAGTTACGAGGCCGCCAAAGGCTACACCTTC CASSYEAAKGYTF
- TRBJ2-3 TRBV4-2 - TGTGCCAGCAGCCAAGATAGTCCCACAGATACGCAGTATTTT CASSQDSPTDTQYF
few TRBJ2-1 TRBV28 TRBD2 TGTGCCAGCAGTTCGACTAGCGGGACGACCCTCTTC CASSSTSGTTLF
- TRBJ1-5 TRBV6-1 - TGTGCCAGCAGTGAAGCGACTAATCAGCCCCAGCATTTT CASSEATNQPQHF
- TRBJ2-1 TRBV4-3 - TGCGCCAGCAGCCGCGGCCAGGCAGAGCAGTTCTTC CASSRGQAEQFF
- TRBJ1-2 TRBV15 TRBD1 TGTGCCACCAGCAGCCGGACAGGGAGCGGCTACACCTTC CATSSRTGSGYTF
- TRBJ2-1 TRBV4-3 TRBD1 TGCGCCAGCAGCTGGTCAGAGCCGGGACAGTACAATGAGCAGTTCTTC CASSWSEPGQYNEQFF
- TRBJ2-7 TRBV18 - TGTGCCAGCTCACTGAGTCTCTTCTACGAGCAGTACTTC CASSLSLFYEQYF
many TRBJ1-3 TRBV11-2 - TGTGCCAGCAGCTTAATCGGAGGGAACTTGTCTGGAAACACCATATATTTT CASSLIGGNLSGNTIYF
- TRBJ2-2 TRBV6-5 - TGTGCCAGCAGTTACTCGAACAGAAACACCGGGGAGCTGTTTTTT CASSYSNRNTGELFF
- TRBJ2-3 TRBV11-2 TRBD2 TGTGCCAGCAGCTTAGCAGCGGGGCCCACAGATACGCAGTATTTT CASSLAAGPTDTQYF
- TRBJ1-1 TRBV18 - TGTGCCAGCTCACCCGCGACAGGTCCGAACACTGAAGCTTTCTTT CASSPATGPNTEAFF
- TRBJ2-1 TRBV7-3 TRBD2 TGTGCCAGCAGCCCCTTAGCGGGGGGCAACAATGAGCAGTTCTTC CASSPLAGGNNEQFF
- TRBJ2-1 TRBV18 - TGTGCCAGCTCACCCCCGGGGCCTCGAATATCAAATGAGCAGTTCTTC CASSPPGPRISNEQFF
- TRBJ1-6 TRBV14 TRBD1 TGTGCCAGCAGCCAGACAGGGGGCATGAGAACTACACCCCTCCACTTT CASSQTGGMRTTPLHF
- TRBJ2-3 TRBV28 TRBD1 TGTGCCAGCAGTACGCGGTTCGGCCGGGACAGACGCACAGATACGCAGTATTTT CASSTRFGRDRRTDTQYF
- TRBJ1-5 TRBV15 - TGTGCCACCAGCCAAGACAGATTGGGGCAGCCCCAGCATTTT CATSQDRLGQPQHF
- TRBJ2-2 TRBV30 TRBD2 TGTGCCTGGAGCCTACTAGCGGGGAGGAACACCGGGGAGCTGTTTTTT CAWSLLAGRNTGELFF
- TRBJ2-4 TRBV5-1 TRBD1 TGCGCCAGCAGCCCCCGGGACAGGGCGAGCAAAAACATTCAGTACTTC CASSPRDRASKNIQYF